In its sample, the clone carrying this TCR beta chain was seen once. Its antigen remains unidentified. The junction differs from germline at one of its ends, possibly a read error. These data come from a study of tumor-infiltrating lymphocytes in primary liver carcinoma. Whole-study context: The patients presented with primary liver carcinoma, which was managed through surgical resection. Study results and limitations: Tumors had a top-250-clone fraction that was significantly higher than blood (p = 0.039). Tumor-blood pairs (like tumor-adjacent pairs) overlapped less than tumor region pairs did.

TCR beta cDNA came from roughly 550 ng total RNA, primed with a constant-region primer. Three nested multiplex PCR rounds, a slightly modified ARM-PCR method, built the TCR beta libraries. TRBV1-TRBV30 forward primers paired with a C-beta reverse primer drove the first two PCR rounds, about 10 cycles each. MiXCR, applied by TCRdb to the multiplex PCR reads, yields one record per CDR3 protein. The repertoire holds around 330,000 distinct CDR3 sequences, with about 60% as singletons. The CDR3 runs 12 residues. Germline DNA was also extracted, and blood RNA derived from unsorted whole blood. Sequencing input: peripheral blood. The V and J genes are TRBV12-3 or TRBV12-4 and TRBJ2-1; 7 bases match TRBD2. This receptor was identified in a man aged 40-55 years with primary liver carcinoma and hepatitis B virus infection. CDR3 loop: CANSPTSYEQFF. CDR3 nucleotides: TGTGCCAACAGTCCGACTAGCTATGAGCAGTTCTTC.